This entry describes one T cell receptor beta chain. Its antigen is currently unknown. Each CDR3 protein gets one entry after TCRdb re-called the 5' RACE reads with MiXCR. The table includes just over 450,000 distinct CDR3 sequences, around 14% detected once. This entry comes from a study of identical twins. Study findings and constraints: Out-of-frame alpha sequences shared between twins exhibited an excess of low generation probability.

The germline V and J ends were trimmed by 4 bases and 4 bases, with 14 bases remaining between them. Germline CDR1 and CDR2: SGHKS and YYEKEE (reference sequence). The CDR3 is made up of 14 amino acids. The same sample was also used in a study of yellow fever vaccine responses in identical twins. That paper states: On the reported evidence, twins' vaccine T cell responses seemed partly convergent and partly personalized.

Sequenced: CD4+ T cells sorted from blood. This chain connects TRBV5-5 to TRBJ1-1, with a tentative D call TRBD1 (6 bases). The clonotype was recovered from a woman between 18 and 29 years old in good health. DNA of the CDR3: TGTGCCAGCAGCCACAGGGCAGTAGGCACTGAAGCTTTCTTT. Translation: CASSHRAVGTEAFF.